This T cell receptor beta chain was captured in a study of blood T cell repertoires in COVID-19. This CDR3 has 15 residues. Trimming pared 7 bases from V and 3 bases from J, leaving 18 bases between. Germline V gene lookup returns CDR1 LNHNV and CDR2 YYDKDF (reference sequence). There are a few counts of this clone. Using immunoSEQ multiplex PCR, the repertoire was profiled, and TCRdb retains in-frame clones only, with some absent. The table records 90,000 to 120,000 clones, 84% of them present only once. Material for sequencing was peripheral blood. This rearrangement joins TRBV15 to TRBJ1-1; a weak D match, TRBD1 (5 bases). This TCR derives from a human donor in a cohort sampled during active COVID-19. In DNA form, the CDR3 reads TGTGCCACCATGGACGGGTTTAGGGGATACACTGAAGCTTTCTTT. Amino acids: CATMDGFRGYTEAFF.